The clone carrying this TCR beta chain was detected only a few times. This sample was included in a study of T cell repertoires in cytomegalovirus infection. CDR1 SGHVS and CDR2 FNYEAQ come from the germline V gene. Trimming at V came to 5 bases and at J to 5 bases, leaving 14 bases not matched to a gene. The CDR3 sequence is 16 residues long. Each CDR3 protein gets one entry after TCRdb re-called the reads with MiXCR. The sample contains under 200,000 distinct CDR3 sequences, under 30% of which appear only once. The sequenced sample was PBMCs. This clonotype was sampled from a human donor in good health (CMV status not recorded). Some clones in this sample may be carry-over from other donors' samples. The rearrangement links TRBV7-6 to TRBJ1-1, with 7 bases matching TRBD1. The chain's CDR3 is CASSGGTGGRGTEAFF. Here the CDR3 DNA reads TGTGCCAGCAGCGGAGGCACAGGCGGCAGGGGGACTGAAGCTTTCTTT.